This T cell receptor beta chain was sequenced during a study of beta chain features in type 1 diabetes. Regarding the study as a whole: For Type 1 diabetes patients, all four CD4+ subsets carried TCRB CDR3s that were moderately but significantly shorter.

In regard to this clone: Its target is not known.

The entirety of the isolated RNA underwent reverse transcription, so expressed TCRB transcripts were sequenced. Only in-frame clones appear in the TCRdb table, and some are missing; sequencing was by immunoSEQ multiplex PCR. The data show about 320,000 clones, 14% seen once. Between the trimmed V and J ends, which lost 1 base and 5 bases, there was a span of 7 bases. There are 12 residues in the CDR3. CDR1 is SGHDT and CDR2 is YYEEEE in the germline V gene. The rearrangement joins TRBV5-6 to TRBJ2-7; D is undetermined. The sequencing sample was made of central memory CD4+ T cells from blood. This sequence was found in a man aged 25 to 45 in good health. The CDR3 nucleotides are TGTGCCAGCAGCTTGTGGGGTAACGAGCAGTACGTC. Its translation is CASSLWGNEQYV.